The source of this TCR beta chain is a study of identical twins. There are 16 residues in the CDR3. J was trimmed by 8 bases and V by 2 bases; bases with no gene match: 14. Per the germline V gene, CDR1 is DFQATT and CDR2 is SNEGSKA (reference sequence). TCRdb re-called the 5' RACE reads through MiXCR, storing one row per CDR3 protein. The table has roughly 750,000 distinct CDR3 sequences, 20% to 25% seen once. These same data were also listed under a study on T cells expressing NK-cell markers. That study reports: Cells sorted as CD3+CD56+NKG2C+, CD3+CD56+NKG2C- and CD3+CD56-NKG2C+ T cells supplied the TCR beta repertoires.

The rearrangement uses TRBV20-1 and TRBJ1-4, with 7 bases fitting TRBD1. Material: PBMCs. This TCR came from a woman aged 18-30 years in good health. Here the CDR3 DNA reads TGCAGTGCTAGACGCGGACAGGCGAGGGATAAGGAAAAACTGTTTTTT. Its protein product is CSARRGQARDKEKLFF.